One sample yielded the 23 T cell receptor beta chains listed below, sequenced in a study of blood T cell repertoires in COVID-19. Data came from immunoSEQ multiplex PCR; TCRdb stores just in-frame clones and leaves some out. The table shows roughly 60,000 clones, with approximately 80% occurring only once. The sequenced sample consisted of peripheral blood. The source of these receptors is a woman aged 55-70 years with acute or convalescent COVID-19.

The table lists this clone with a few counts. As DNA, the CDR3 is TGTGCCAGCAGCTTTGACCCAGGACGGGGGAGTTCACCCCTCCACTTT. Its protein product is CASSFDPGRGSSPLHF. V is TRBV11-2 and J is TRBJ1-6, with a tentative D call TRBD1 (5 bases). CDR3 length: 16 amino acids. V was trimmed by 3 bases and J by 9 bases, leaving 18 bases between them. CDR1 and CDR2 from the germline V gene are SGHAT and FQNNGV.

This rearrangement joins TRBV25-1 to TRBJ2-7; D call uncertain. Trimming took 2 bases from V and 0 from J, leaving 8 bases between them. This CDR3 has 14 residues. Germline V gives CDR1 MGHDK, CDR2 SYGVNS. This CDR3 is CASSETSLSYEQYF. CDR3 coding DNA: TGTGCCAGCAGTGAAACCAGTCTCTCCTACGAGCAGTACTTC.

The rearrangement uses TRBV9 and TRBJ1-6; 10 nucleotides agree with TRBD1. The CDR3 totals 15 residues. V was pared by 0 bases and J by 8 bases, with 2 bases of the junction left unmatched. Per the germline V gene, CDR1 is SGDLS and CDR2 is YYNGEE. The CDR3 protein is CASSVEGQGYSPLHF. As DNA, the CDR3 is TGTGCCAGCAGCGTAGAGGGACAGGGGTATTCACCCCTCCACTTT.

The chain links TRBV12-1 to TRBJ1-3; the D segment call TRBD1 is taken from the table without a DNA check. TRBV12-1 is given as a pseudogene. The CDR3 runs 18 residues. DNA for the CDR3: TGTGCCAGCAGCCCGCGGACAGGGGGCGCGGGATCTGGAAACACCATATATTTT. Translating gives CASSPRTGGAGSGNTIYF.

J is TRBJ2-1 and V is TRBV5-6; D is perhaps TRBD2 (6 bases). V was clipped by 1 base and J by 8 bases, with 16 bases between them. Germline V gene data show CDR1 as SGHDT and CDR2 as YYEEEE. The CDR3 contains 15 residues. The CDR3 DNA sequence: TGTGCCAGCAGCTTGCTTATGCTGGAGGGTGATGAGCAGTTCTTC. Residues: CASSLLMLEGDEQFF. Full variable domain (rest looked up from reference TRBV5-6 and TRBJ2-1): DAGVTQSPTHLIKTRGQQVTLRCSPKSGHDTVSWYQQALGQGPQFIFQYYEEEERQRGNFPDRFSGHQFPNYSSELNVNALLLGDSALYLCASSLLMLEGDEQFFGPGTRLTVL.

The J gene is TRBJ1-4, the V gene TRBV6-5; 10 bases are a match to TRBD1. Trimming at V came to 6 bases and at J to 4 bases, leaving 5 bases not matched to a gene. The CDR3 is 15 residues long. The V gene's germline CDR1 is MNHEY and CDR2 SVGAGI. The CDR3 region has the DNA TGTGCCAGCAGGACAGGGGGCTCTAGTAATGAAAAACTGTTTTTT. It codes for CASRTGGSSNEKLFF.

As DNA, the CDR3 is TGTGCCAGCAGACCCCGGGGGGGCAGTGGAGATACGCAGTATTTT. As protein: CASRPRGGSGDTQYF. The genes are TRBV7-2 and TRBJ2-3; 8 bases map to TRBD2. The CDR3 is 15 residues long. Per germline, CDR1 SGHTA and CDR2 FQGNSA. V lost 6 bases and J lost 5; bases outside the gene matches: 10.

This clone appeared a single time. The chain links TRBV5-4 to TRBJ1-2; tentatively, D is TRBD1 (5 bases). The CDR3 totals 13 residues. V shed 3 bases and J shed 2 bases, with 8 bases lying between them. Germline V gene lookup returns CDR1 SGHNT and CDR2 YYREEE (reference sequence). CDR3 protein: CASSSTANYGYTF. In DNA form, the CDR3 reads TGTGCCAGCAGCTCGACAGCAAACTATGGCTACACCTTC.

The CDR3: CASSGGQGETEAFF. The CDR3 nucleotides are TGTGCCAGCAGCGGCGGACAGGGTGAAACTGAAGCTTTCTTT. This sequence joins TRBV3-1 (or the pseudogene TRBV3-2) and TRBJ1-1, with 8 bases identical to TRBD1. With 5 bases clipped from V and 5 bases from J, the junction kept 7 bases outside the gene matches. This CDR3 comprises 14 residues. CDR1 is LGHDT, CDR2 YNNKEL, per germline (reference sequence).

The V and J genes are TRBV27 and TRBJ2-7, with 12 bases that match TRBD1. Trimming cost V 8 bases and J 7 bases; bases outside gene matches: 9. The CDR3 consists of 14 residues. Germline CDR1 MNHEY, CDR2 SMNVEV (reference sequence). CDR3 protein: CASHRDRGQGEQYF. The DNA of the CDR3 is TGTGCCAGCCACCGGGACAGGGGGCAAGGAGAGCAGTACTTC.

V usage is TRBV11-2 and J usage is TRBJ1-1; 10 nucleotides line up with TRBD1. Germline CDR1 and CDR2: SGHAT and FQNNGV. The CDR3 is 15 amino acids. V lost 3 bases to trimming and J lost 1 base; unmatched junction nucleotides: 2. The CDR3: CASSLRTGGNTEAFF. The CDR3, as DNA: TGTGCCAGCAGCTTGCGGACAGGGGGGAACACTGAAGCTTTCTTT.

This chain uses TRBV6-5 with TRBJ1-1, with 8 nucleotides matching TRBD1. Germline CDR1 MNHEY, CDR2 SVGAGI. With V trimmed by 7 bases and J by 1 base, 5 bases remained unmatched. This CDR3 spans 14 amino acids. The CDR3 reads CASTLTGGNTEAFF. CDR3 coding DNA: TGTGCCAGCACCTTAACAGGGGGGAACACTGAAGCTTTCTTT.

The chain employs TRBV6-1 and TRBJ2-7, with D hard to call. The CDR3 loop spans 14 amino acids. Looked up from germline, CDR1 is MNHNS and CDR2 is SASEGT. The ends were cut back, 2 bases at V and 0 bases at J, with 8 bases in the middle. The CDR3 region has the DNA TGTGCCAGCAGTGAACCAGTCCCCTCCTACGAGCAGTACTTC. Translation gives CASSEPVPSYEQYF.

This clone was observed a single time. This chain links TRBV10-3 with TRBJ1-5; D is uncertain. The CDR3 has 14 residues. V was pared by 3 bases and J by 1 base, with 7 bases between. Per the germline V gene, CDR1 is ENHRY and CDR2 is SYGVKD. CDR3 in amino acids: CAISDSLSNQPQHF. Here the CDR3 DNA reads TGTGCCATCAGTGACAGTTTAAGCAATCAGCCCCAGCATTTT.

This chain connects TRBV3-1 (or the pseudogene TRBV3-2) to TRBJ1-3; D is unclear. Trimming cost V 2 bases and J 9 bases, with 8 bases left between them. The CDR3 runs 12 residues. CDR1 and CDR2 from the germline V gene are LGHDT and YNNKEL (reference sequence). The CDR3 is CASSQPKSTIYF. The CDR3 DNA reads TGTGCCAGCAGCCAACCAAAGAGCACCATATATTTT.

The chain employs TRBV7-2 and TRBJ1-5, with no clear D. This CDR3 is built from 15 residues. Germline CDR1 is SGHTA and CDR2 is FQGNSA. Between the trimmed V and J ends, which lost 3 bases and 0 bases, there was a span of 9 bases. The CDR3 sequence: CASSFNSNSNQPQHF. CDR3 nucleotides: TGTGCCAGCAGCTTTAACAGTAATAGCAATCAGCCCCAGCATTTT.

This chain joins TRBV5-5 and TRBJ2-3, with D possibly being TRBD1 (5 bases). The V end was cut by 7 bases, the J end by 2 bases, with 23 bases between. The CDR3 has 17 residues. The V gene's germline CDR1 is SGHKS and CDR2 YYEKEE (reference sequence). In DNA, the CDR3 is TGTGCCAGCGACAGCAACCCTGGCAGCCGTTACACAGATACGCAGTATTTT. Translated, it gives CASDSNPGSRYTDTQYF. Using reference TRBV5-5 and TRBJ2-3 for the parts outside the CDR3, the full variable domain is DAGVTQSPTHLIKTRGQQVTLRCSPISGHKSVSWYQQVLGQGPQFIFQYYEKEERGRGNFPDRFSARQFPNYSSELNVNALLLGDSALYLCASDSNPGSRYTDTQYFGPGTRLTVL.

This sequence joins TRBV27 and TRBJ2-7; weak D call: TRBD1 (5 bases). The V end was cut by 0 bases, the J end by 3 bases, with 15 bases between. This CDR3 is built from 16 residues. Germline CDR1 and CDR2: MNHEY and SMNVEV (reference sequence). DNA for the CDR3: TGTGCCAGCAGTTTATCGTGGCAGGACAAGTACTACGAGCAGTACTTC. As protein: CASSLSWQDKYYEQYF.

The V and J genes are TRBV4-1 and TRBJ1-1, with 7 bases lining up with TRBD1. Germline CDR1 and CDR2: MGHRA and YSYEKL. V trimming: 5 bases; J trimming: 3 bases; junction bases outside the gene matches: 9. This CDR3 region has 15 residues. The CDR3 region has the DNA TGCGCCAGCAGCTCTTGGACAGGAATGGACACTGAAGCTTTCTTT. It codes for CASSSWTGMDTEAFF.

The chain carries TRBV2 and TRBJ1-1; possible D gene TRBD1, 5 bases. Trimming stripped 4 bases from V and 3 bases from J, with 12 bases between. Germline loops: CDR1 SNHLY, CDR2 FYNNEI. CDR3 length equals 14 residues. CDR3 sequence reads: CASSGSRADTEAFF. CDR3 nucleotides: TGTGCCAGCAGTGGGAGCAGGGCTGACACTGAAGCTTTCTTT.

The chain carries TRBV29-1 and TRBJ1-1; 10 positions agree with TRBD1. From germline, CDR1 is SQVTM and CDR2 ANQGSEA. The CDR3 contains 13 residues. The V and J ends lost 6 bases and 6 bases, in that order; junction bases with no gene match: 7. CDR3: CSVAGTGASEAFF. In DNA form, the CDR3 reads TGCAGCGTAGCCGGGACAGGGGCCTCTGAAGCTTTCTTT.

The chain recombines TRBV19 with TRBJ1-1; TRBD1 matches at 9 bases. The CDR3 has 14 residues. V dropped 5 bases and J dropped 5; count of bases not matched to a gene: 6. CDR1 is LNHDA, CDR2 SQIVND, per germline (reference sequence). CDR3 DNA: TGTGCCAGTAGTCCGCGGACAGGGGTGACTGAAGCTTTCTTT. Amino acids: CASSPRTGVTEAFF.

The chain couples TRBV3-1 (or the pseudogene TRBV3-2) to TRBJ2-2, with 7 bases matching TRBD2. There are 15 residues in the CDR3. The germline V gene has CDR1 LGHDT and CDR2 YNNKEL (reference sequence). V shed 0 bases and J 5 bases; nucleotides not matched to a gene: 3. This CDR3 reads CASSQERGVTGELFF. The CDR3 bases are TGTGCCAGCAGCCAAGAACGGGGGGTTACCGGGGAGCTGTTTTTT.